What follows describes a single T cell receptor beta chain. What it binds is not known. At one end, the junction sequence differs from germline, possibly due to a read error. The CDR3 sequence is 15 residues long. Per germline, CDR1 LGHNA and CDR2 YSLEER. Sequencing templates came from extracted RNA that was reverse transcribed into cDNA. TCRdb's table, derived via immunoSEQ multiplex PCR, lists solely in-frame clones and lacks some. Of 80,000 to 100,000 clones in the sample, 35% to 45% are singletons; the top ten hold 1% to 1.5%. This sample was taken from a study of CD8+ T cells in alopecia areata. Study results and caveats: Higher clonality than in normal scalp was seen in lesional scalp, especially alopecia totalis/universalis. Normal skin contains resident alphabeta T cells, and these are also sequenced in scalp samples.

The V call is TRBV4-3, the J call TRBJ2-1, with 7 bases that match TRBD1. Input material: CD4+ T cells sorted from blood. The TCR was taken from a human donor with alopecia areata. Here the CDR3 DNA reads TGCGCCAGCAGCCAGGCAGACAGGGCCTACAATGGGCAGTTCTTC. Translating gives CASSQADRAYNGQFF.